These 6 T cell receptor beta chains originate from one sample sequenced in a study of human T cells and chemical hapten exposure. TCRdb independently ran MiXCR on the RACE reads; one entry per CDR3 protein. The sample has around 330,000 distinct CDR3 sequences, about 5% seen once. Time point reported: pre-sensitization, week 0. Treatment: therapeutic diphenylcyclopropenone sensitization with weekly scalp DPC. Here the sequenced sample was whole blood, taken in connection with sensitization to the hapten diphenylcyclopropenone (DPC). The receptors were sampled from a young woman with alopecia areata. Some clones in this sample may be carry-over from other donors' samples.

This clonotype showed up just a few times. The chain couples TRBV7-6 to TRBJ2-3, with 11 bases matching TRBD2. In germline, CDR1 is SGHVS, CDR2 FNYEAQ. The CDR3 has 20 amino acids. The V segment lost 2 bases and the J segment 0 bases; nucleotides outside the gene matches: 13. For the CDR3, the DNA is TGTGCCAGCAGCTTACGGGTCGGCGGGACTAGCGGCCATAGCACAGATACGCAGTATTTT. Protein: CASSLRVGGTSGHSTDTQYF.

This clonotype was recorded many times. The CDR3 region is CASSPDRGSYNEQFF. CDR3 nucleotides: TGTGCCAGCAGCCCAGACAGGGGGTCCTACAATGAGCAGTTCTTC. This sequence joins TRBV7-2 and TRBJ2-1; 9 positions match TRBD1. The CDR3 contains 15 residues. J lost 1 base, V lost 5 bases, and 3 bases had no gene match. In germline, CDR1 is SGHTA, CDR2 FQGNSA. Variable domain in full (rest from reference TRBV7-2 and TRBJ2-1): GAGVSQSPSNKVTEKGKDVELRCDPISGHTALYWYRQSLGQGLEFLIYFQGNSAPDKSGLPSDRFSAERTGGSVSTLTIQRTQQEDSAVYLCASSPDRGSYNEQFFGPGTRLTVL.

This clonotype was recorded a few times. V gene TRBV5-1 combines with J gene TRBJ1-1; TRBD1 is a possible D gene (5 bases). Germline CDR1 reads SGHRS; CDR2 reads YFSETQ. This CDR3 has 14 residues. The V and J ends lost 5 bases and 1 base respectively, with 12 bases between them. The CDR3 here is CASRRDVQNTEAFF. CDR3 nucleotides: TGCGCCAGCAGACGGGACGTGCAGAACACTGAAGCTTTCTTT.

This clonotype was picked up many times. The chain links TRBV7-8 to TRBJ2-4, with D possibly matching TRBD2 (5 bases). Per germline, CDR1 SGHVS and CDR2 FQNEAQ. There are 17 residues in the CDR3. V gave up 2 bases and J gave up 0 bases, with 14 bases separating them. DNA for the CDR3: TGTGCCAGCAGCTTAACTACCGGGATTTTAGCCAAAAACATTCAGTACTTC. This codes for CASSLTTGILAKNIQYF.

This sequence joins TRBV20-1 and TRBJ1-1; possibly TRBD1 for D (6 bases). In germline, CDR1 is DFQATT, CDR2 SNEGSKA (reference sequence). V lost 1 base, J lost 2 bases, and 17 bases lay in between. CDR3 length equals 16 residues. The CDR3: CSARVRGTATNTEAFF. Here the CDR3 DNA reads TGCAGTGCTAGAGTAAGGGGGACGGCCACTAACACTGAAGCTTTCTTT.

This clonotype was detected ten times or more. The J gene is TRBJ2-3, the V gene TRBV20-1, with 10 nucleotides matching TRBD2. V was pared by 8 bases and J by 8 bases, with 10 bases of the junction left unmatched. Germline values: CDR1 DFQATT, CDR2 SNEGSKA (reference sequence). The CDR3 contains 13 residues. The CDR3 coding sequence is TGCAGTCCAAGAGCGGGGGGGCCATCTACGCAGTATTTT. The encoded protein is CSPRAGGPSTQYF.